A selection of T cell receptor beta chains follows, all from one sample in a study of blood T cell repertoires in COVID-19. The protocol was immunoSEQ multiplex PCR, while the TCRdb copy is restricted to in-frame clones and leaves out a portion. The table records 200,000 to 250,000 clones, 65% to 90% of them present only once. The sample comprised peripheral blood. These receptors originate from a woman of 80 years or more with active or convalescent COVID-19. Each CDR3 is given with its conserved first and last residue. Fields, in order: D gene, clone size, J gene, V gene, CDR3 protein, CDR3 DNA. A D gene is named only where the DNA matches it firmly. Clone size is stated in some rows and not others, as once, few, many or a class when expanded.

d_call: -; clone_size: -; j_call: TRBJ1-6; v_call: TRBV5-8; cdr3_aa: CASSLAGNSSPLHF; cdr3_nt: TGTGCCAGCAGCTTGGCAGGGAACAGTTCACCCCTCCACTTT
d_call: TRBD1; clone_size: -; j_call: TRBJ2-3; v_call: TRBV6-5; cdr3_aa: CATNRDSGTDTQYF; cdr3_nt: TGTGCCACAAACCGGGACAGTGGCACAGATACGCAGTATTTT
d_call: -; clone_size: -; j_call: TRBJ2-7; v_call: TRBV18; cdr3_aa: CASSPGSSSYEQYF; cdr3_nt: TGTGCCAGCTCACCAGGGAGCAGCTCCTACGAGCAGTACTTC
d_call: -; clone_size: -; j_call: TRBJ1-2; v_call: TRBV28; cdr3_aa: CASSPGHTNYGYTF; cdr3_nt: TGTGCCAGCAGTCCGGGACACACAAACTATGGCTACACCTTC
d_call: TRBD1; clone_size: -; j_call: TRBJ2-1; v_call: TRBV18; cdr3_aa: CASSPPGQGTNEQFF; cdr3_nt: TGTGCCAGCTCACCACCGGGACAGGGGACCAATGAGCAGTTCTTC
d_call: -; clone_size: -; j_call: TRBJ2-3; v_call: TRBV28; cdr3_aa: CASSFLQGTQYF; cdr3_nt: TGTGCCAGCAGTTTCCTGCAGGGCACGCAGTATTTT
d_call: TRBD1; clone_size: -; j_call: TRBJ1-4; v_call: TRBV5-1; cdr3_aa: CASSYLTGGDEKLFF; cdr3_nt: TGCGCCAGCAGCTACTTAACAGGGGGCGATGAAAAACTGTTTTTT
d_call: TRBD2; clone_size: once; j_call: TRBJ2-7; v_call: TRBV9; cdr3_aa: CASSPSGTDAYYSYEQYF; cdr3_nt: TGTGCCAGCAGCCCTAGCGGAACAGACGCGTATTATTCCTACGAGCAGTACTTC
d_call: -; clone_size: -; j_call: TRBJ2-7; v_call: TRBV6-1; cdr3_aa: CASSEGGGVTYEQYF; cdr3_nt: TGTGCCAGCAGTGAAGGGGGAGGAGTAACCTACGAGCAGTACTTC
d_call: -; clone_size: -; j_call: TRBJ2-1; v_call: TRBV9; cdr3_aa: CASNQPSGLGSNEQFF; cdr3_nt: TGTGCCAGCAACCAACCTTCGGGACTGGGTTCCAATGAGCAGTTCTTC
d_call: -; clone_size: -; j_call: TRBJ2-1; v_call: TRBV28; cdr3_aa: CASSSPPSHSSSYNEQFF; cdr3_nt: TGTGCCAGCAGCAGCCCTCCTTCCCACAGCTCTTCTTACAATGAGCAGTTCTTC
d_call: -; clone_size: -; j_call: TRBJ2-3; v_call: TRBV4-2; cdr3_aa: CASSQAMRHTDTQYF; cdr3_nt: TGTGCCAGCAGCCAAGCTATGCGCCACACAGATACGCAGTATTTT
d_call: -; clone_size: -; j_call: TRBJ1-2; v_call: TRBV2; cdr3_aa: CASISTENYGYTF; cdr3_nt: TGTGCCAGCATATCAACAGAGAACTATGGCTACACCTTC
d_call: -; clone_size: once; j_call: TRBJ1-6; v_call: TRBV5-1; cdr3_aa: CASSLTGRTLGSYNSPLHF; cdr3_nt: TGCGCCAGCAGCTTAACTGGACGGACATTAGGCTCCTATAATTCACCCCTCCACTTT
d_call: -; clone_size: few; j_call: TRBJ1-2; v_call: TRBV25-1; cdr3_aa: CASSLHGAPYGYTF; cdr3_nt: TGTGCCAGCAGCCTCCATGGGGCTCCTTATGGCTACACCTTC
d_call: -; clone_size: -; j_call: TRBJ1-4; v_call: TRBV28; cdr3_aa: CASSWAEKLFF; cdr3_nt: TGTGCCAGCAGTTGGGCAGAAAAACTGTTTTTT
d_call: -; clone_size: -; j_call: TRBJ2-1; v_call: TRBV3-1/TRBV3-2; cdr3_aa: CASSPLGARNEQFF; cdr3_nt: TGTGCCAGCAGCCCTTTGGGGGCCCGAAATGAGCAGTTCTTC
d_call: -; clone_size: -; j_call: TRBJ1-3; v_call: TRBV7-2; cdr3_aa: CASSPAGGSGGNTIYF; cdr3_nt: TGTGCCAGCAGCCCGGCGGGGGGTAGTGGTGGAAACACCATATATTTT
d_call: -; clone_size: -; j_call: TRBJ1-2; v_call: TRBV5-1; cdr3_aa: CASSFPGSAGYTF; cdr3_nt: TGCGCCAGCAGCTTTCCAGGGTCCGCTGGCTACACCTTC
d_call: TRBD1; clone_size: -; j_call: TRBJ1-2; v_call: TRBV30; cdr3_aa: CASGGGNYGYTF; cdr3_nt: TGTGCCTCAGGGGGCGGTAACTATGGCTACACCTTC
d_call: -; clone_size: few; j_call: TRBJ1-1; v_call: TRBV24-1; cdr3_aa: CATSDFRSEAFF; cdr3_nt: TGTGCCACCAGTGATTTTCGCAGTGAAGCTTTCTTT
d_call: -; clone_size: -; j_call: TRBJ1-5; v_call: TRBV28; cdr3_aa: CASSFLGQSNQPQHF; cdr3_nt: TGTGCCAGCAGTTTCCTAGGACAGAGCAATCAGCCCCAGCATTTT
d_call: TRBD1; clone_size: -; j_call: TRBJ1-1; v_call: TRBV29-1; cdr3_aa: CSVVRTGADTEAFF; cdr3_nt: TGCAGCGTTGTGAGGACAGGGGCTGACACTGAAGCTTTCTTT
d_call: TRBD1; clone_size: few; j_call: TRBJ1-6; v_call: TRBV2; cdr3_aa: CASSVTGGGSPLHF; cdr3_nt: TGTGCCAGCAGTGTGACAGGGGGCGGTTCACCCCTCCACTTT
d_call: TRBD1; clone_size: -; j_call: TRBJ1-4; v_call: TRBV10-2; cdr3_aa: CASRMTGTIEKLFF; cdr3_nt: TGCGCCAGCAGAATGACAGGGACGATTGAAAAACTGTTTTTT
d_call: -; clone_size: -; j_call: TRBJ1-1; v_call: TRBV7-2; cdr3_aa: CASSFYWVGGKNTEAFF; cdr3_nt: TGTGCCAGCAGCTTTTATTGGGTTGGGGGGAAAAACACTGAAGCTTTCTTT
d_call: TRBD1; clone_size: -; j_call: TRBJ1-3; v_call: TRBV5-4; cdr3_aa: CASSRNTGVIAGNTIYF; cdr3_nt: TGTGCCAGCAGCCGGAATACAGGGGTTATTGCTGGAAACACCATATATTTT
d_call: TRBD1; clone_size: -; j_call: TRBJ2-5; v_call: TRBV29-1; cdr3_aa: CSTGQGEETQYF; cdr3_nt: TGCAGCACCGGACAGGGAGAAGAGACCCAGTACTTC
d_call: -; clone_size: -; j_call: TRBJ2-7; v_call: TRBV20-1; cdr3_aa: CSARGRGEQYF; cdr3_nt: TGCAGTGCTAGAGGTAGGGGGGAGCAGTACTTC
d_call: -; clone_size: -; j_call: TRBJ2-1; v_call: TRBV7-9; cdr3_aa: CASSLAAGNEQFF; cdr3_nt: TGTGCCAGCAGCTTAGCGGCAGGGAATGAGCAGTTCTTC
d_call: TRBD1; clone_size: -; j_call: TRBJ2-3; v_call: TRBV5-1; cdr3_aa: CASSRRTGGSDTQYF; cdr3_nt: TGCGCCAGCAGCAGACGGACAGGGGGCTCAGATACGCAGTATTTT
d_call: TRBD1; clone_size: -; j_call: TRBJ1-2; v_call: TRBV12-3/TRBV12-4; cdr3_aa: CASGDRVNYGYTF; cdr3_nt: TGTGCCAGCGGGGACAGGGTTAACTATGGCTACACCTTC
d_call: TRBD1; clone_size: -; j_call: TRBJ1-6; v_call: TRBV30; cdr3_aa: CAWRLRTGNGSPLHF; cdr3_nt: TGTGCCTGGAGGCTAAGGACAGGGAATGGTTCACCCCTCCACTTT
d_call: -; clone_size: -; j_call: TRBJ1-2; v_call: TRBV28; cdr3_aa: CASRSDSLNYGYTF; cdr3_nt: TGTGCCAGCAGATCGGACAGCTTGAACTATGGCTACACCTTC
d_call: TRBD1; clone_size: -; j_call: TRBJ2-5; v_call: TRBV5-8; cdr3_aa: CASSFGTGEETQYF; cdr3_nt: TGTGCCAGCAGCTTTGGGACAGGGGAAGAGACCCAGTACTTC
d_call: -; clone_size: -; j_call: TRBJ1-1; v_call: TRBV12-3/TRBV12-4; cdr3_aa: CASSPSQNTEAFF; cdr3_nt: TGTGCCAGCAGTCCAAGCCAGAACACTGAAGCTTTCTTT
d_call: -; clone_size: -; j_call: TRBJ1-5; v_call: TRBV28; cdr3_aa: CASSNEAGSSNQPQHF; cdr3_nt: TGTGCCAGCAGTAACGAGGCCGGGAGTAGCAATCAGCCCCAGCATTTT
d_call: -; clone_size: -; j_call: TRBJ1-1; v_call: TRBV27; cdr3_aa: CASSPDRYLYEAFF; cdr3_nt: TGTGCCAGCAGTCCGGACAGATATCTTTACGAAGCTTTCTTT
d_call: TRBD1; clone_size: -; j_call: TRBJ1-2; v_call: TRBV7-9; cdr3_aa: CASSTTGGSYGYTF; cdr3_nt: TGTGCCAGCAGCACGACAGGGGGAAGCTATGGCTACACCTTC
d_call: TRBD2; clone_size: -; j_call: TRBJ2-1; v_call: TRBV10-3; cdr3_aa: CAISDPLNRLAGDYNEQFF; cdr3_nt: TGTGCCATCAGTGATCCCCTAAACCGACTAGCGGGGGATTACAATGAGCAGTTCTTC
d_call: TRBD2; clone_size: few; j_call: TRBJ2-7; v_call: TRBV15; cdr3_aa: CATSRDSLAGDEQYF; cdr3_nt: TGTGCCACCAGCAGAGATTCCCTAGCGGGAGACGAGCAGTACTTC
d_call: -; clone_size: -; j_call: TRBJ1-2; v_call: TRBV25-1; cdr3_aa: CASSRGSNYGYTF; cdr3_nt: TGTGCCAGCAGTAGGGGTTCTAACTATGGCTACACCTTC
d_call: TRBD1; clone_size: -; j_call: TRBJ1-2; v_call: TRBV6-5; cdr3_aa: CASRVGTGIYGYTF; cdr3_nt: TGTGCCAGCAGGGTCGGGACAGGGATCTATGGCTACACCTTC
d_call: TRBD1; clone_size: -; j_call: TRBJ1-3; v_call: TRBV5-1; cdr3_aa: CASSVPGTGSGNTIYF; cdr3_nt: TGCGCCAGCAGCGTTCCCGGGACAGGTTCTGGAAACACCATATATTTT
d_call: -; clone_size: -; j_call: TRBJ2-7; v_call: TRBV5-1; cdr3_aa: CASSRDSPNYEQYF; cdr3_nt: TGCGCCAGCAGCCGGGATTCCCCAAACTACGAGCAGTACTTC
d_call: -; clone_size: -; j_call: TRBJ1-4; v_call: TRBV28; cdr3_aa: CASSLPWGRINEKLFF; cdr3_nt: TGTGCCAGCAGCCTACCCTGGGGGCGGATTAATGAAAAACTGTTTTTT